This T cell receptor (beta chain) stems from a study of T cells after yellow fever vaccination. TCRdb called the 5' RACE reads again in MiXCR, with one record for every CDR3 protein. The repertoire holds roughly 300,000 distinct CDR3 sequences, with about 8.3% as singletons. The CDR3 consists of 15 residues. With 2 bases removed from V and 3 bases from J, the gap between germline ends came to 17 bases. Germline CDR1 is DFQATT and CDR2 is SNEGSKA (reference sequence). This chain joins TRBV20-1 and TRBJ2-7; the D call may be TRBD1 or TRBD2 (7 bases each). The sample consisted of PBMCs, taken roughly seven weeks after the first yellow fever vaccination. The sequence was collected from a man aged 18 to 30 who received the YFV17D yellow fever vaccine. The CDR3 region is CSARHHQGDYYEQYF. CDR3 DNA sequence: TGCAGTGCTAGACACCATCAGGGGGACTACTACGAGCAGTACTTC.